This TCR beta chain was obtained from a study of shared clonotypes between healthy human individuals. Concerning this clone: As yet, its antigen is unknown.

Naive CD8 cells lacked CD45RO, underwent positive selection for CCR7 and left out terminally differentiated effector memory CD45RA+ cells. All participating donors were Caucasian adults from Nashville, Tennessee. Assay: immunoSEQ multiplex PCR; the TCRdb copy retains only in-frame clones and omits some. The table has about 2 million clones, just under 95% seen once. Study-wide results and caveats: Naive subsets, compared against memory subsets, generally had larger estimated richness values.

Germline V gene lookup returns CDR1 MDHEN and CDR2 SYDVKM. Trimming left V 2 bases short and J 0 bases short, with 10 bases between. The CDR3 is 16 residues long. The rearrangement joins TRBV28 to TRBJ1-4; no reliable D call. The TCR sequence derives from a man younger than 35 in good health. The sample taken for sequencing was naive CD8+ T cells sorted from blood. The DNA of the CDR3 is TGTGCCAGCAGTTTAAGCACACTTGCAACTAATGAAAAACTGTTTTTT. The encoded protein is CASSLSTLATNEKLFF.